This entry concerns a single T cell receptor (beta chain). One junction end disagrees with the germline gene, perhaps due to a read error. Germline lookup yields CDR1 SGDLS and CDR2 YYNGEE. CDR3 length: 8 residues. TCRdb's table, derived via immunoSEQ multiplex PCR, lists solely in-frame clones and lacks some. The table has about 270,000 clones, approximately 79% seen once. These data belong to a study of cytotoxic CD8 clonotypes in ibrutinib-treated CLL. Study context: The study included roughly 10 relapsed/refractory and 15 treatment-naive patients; 17 to 18 had IGHV unmutated disease.

The sample consisted of PBMCs, taken at disease progression, from a patient treated with ibrutinib. This sequence originates from a human donor with chronic lymphocytic leukemia. The chain links TRBV9 to TRBJ1-3, with no clear D. The CDR3 nucleotides are TGTGCCAGCAGCCGCTCGAGTTTT. Protein sequence: CASSRSSF.